The present TCR beta chain was sequenced within a study of blood T cells in healthy people across ages. Whole-study results and caveats: Changes in expanded clonotypes were possibly confounded, as the CMV status of donors was unknown.

Drawn from each donor were approximately 9.2 milliliters of peripheral blood. PBMCs numbering at least 7 million were isolated per sample. The CDR3 runs to 14 residues. Trimming removed 3 bases at V and 9 bases at J, with 16 bases between. Per germline, CDR1 SGHRS and CDR2 YFSETQ. The use of a sample-barcoded 5' primer and a J-beta primer mix characterized a second PCR of about 7 to 12 cycles. Each cDNA molecule, via a template-switch adaptor with 12 random nucleotides, was tagged. From the 5' RACE reads, TCRdb called clonotypes with MiXCR, one entry per CDR3 protein. The sample consists of some 1.7 million distinct CDR3 sequences, under 30% of them appearing once. A note on this clonotype: The antigen is not known.

V is TRBV5-1 and J is TRBJ2-1; D assignment may be TRBD1 or TRBD2 (5 bases each). Material: blood. The sequence was obtained from a young woman in good health. The CDR3 DNA reads TGCGCCAGCAGCTGGGAAAGGGTTGGGACTGAGCAGTTCTTC. Amino acid sequence: CASSWERVGTEQFF. The full variable domain, with the rest looked up from reference TRBV5-1 and TRBJ2-1, is KAGVTQTPRYLIKTRGQQVTLSCSPISGHRSVSWYQQTPGQGLQFLFEYFSETQRNKGNFPGRFSGRQFSNSRSEMNVSTLELGDSALYLCASSWERVGTEQFFGPGTRLTVL.